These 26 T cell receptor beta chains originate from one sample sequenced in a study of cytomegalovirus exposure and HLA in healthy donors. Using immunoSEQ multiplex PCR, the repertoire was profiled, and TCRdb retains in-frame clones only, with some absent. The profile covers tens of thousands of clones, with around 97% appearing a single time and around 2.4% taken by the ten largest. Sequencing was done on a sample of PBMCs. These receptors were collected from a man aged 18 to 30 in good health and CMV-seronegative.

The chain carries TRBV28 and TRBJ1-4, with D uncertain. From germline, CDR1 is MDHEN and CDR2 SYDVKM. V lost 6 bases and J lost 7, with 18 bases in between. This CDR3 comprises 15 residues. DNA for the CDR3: TGTGCCAGCAGCATCATTCAGGAGGTTGGTGAAAAACTGTTTTTT. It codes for CASSIIQEVGEKLFF.

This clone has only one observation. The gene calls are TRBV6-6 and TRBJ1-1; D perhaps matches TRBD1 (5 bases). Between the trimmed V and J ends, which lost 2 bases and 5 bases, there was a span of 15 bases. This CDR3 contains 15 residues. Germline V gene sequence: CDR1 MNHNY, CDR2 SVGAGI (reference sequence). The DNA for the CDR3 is TGTGCCAGCAGTTACAATAACCCCGGGGGGACTGAAGCTTTCTTT. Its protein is CASSYNNPGGTEAFF.

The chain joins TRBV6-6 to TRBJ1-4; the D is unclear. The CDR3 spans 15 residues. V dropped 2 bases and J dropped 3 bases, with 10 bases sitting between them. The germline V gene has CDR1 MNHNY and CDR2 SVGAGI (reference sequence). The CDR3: CASSYLVEANEKLFF. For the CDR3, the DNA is TGTGCCAGCAGTTACCTCGTCGAGGCTAATGAAAAACTGTTTTTT.

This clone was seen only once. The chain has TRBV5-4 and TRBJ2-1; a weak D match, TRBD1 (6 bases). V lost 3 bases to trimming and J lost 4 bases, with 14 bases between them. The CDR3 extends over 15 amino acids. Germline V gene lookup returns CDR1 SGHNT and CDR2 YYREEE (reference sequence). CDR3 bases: TGTGCCAGCAGCTCGGACAGTGAGCCGTACAATGAGCAGTTCTTC. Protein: CASSSDSEPYNEQFF.

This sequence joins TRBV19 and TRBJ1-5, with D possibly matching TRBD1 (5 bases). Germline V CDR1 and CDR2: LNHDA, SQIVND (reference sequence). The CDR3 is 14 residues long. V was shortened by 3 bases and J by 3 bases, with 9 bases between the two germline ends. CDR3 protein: CASSMGQDNQPQHF. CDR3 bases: TGTGCCAGTAGTATGGGGCAGGACAATCAGCCCCAGCATTTT. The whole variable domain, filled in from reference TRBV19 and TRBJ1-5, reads DGGITQSPKYLFRKEGQNVTLSCEQNLNHDAMYWYRQDPGQGLRLIYYSQIVNDFQKGDIAEGYSVSREKKESFPLTVTSAQKNPTAFYLCASSMGQDNQPQHFGDGTRLSIL.

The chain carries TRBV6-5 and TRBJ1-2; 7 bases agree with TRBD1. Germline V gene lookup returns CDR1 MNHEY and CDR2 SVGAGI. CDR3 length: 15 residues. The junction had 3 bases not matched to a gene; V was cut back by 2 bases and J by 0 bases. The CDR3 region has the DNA TGTGCCAGCAGTTACGGGACAGTCGCTAACTATGGCTACACCTTC. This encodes CASSYGTVANYGYTF.

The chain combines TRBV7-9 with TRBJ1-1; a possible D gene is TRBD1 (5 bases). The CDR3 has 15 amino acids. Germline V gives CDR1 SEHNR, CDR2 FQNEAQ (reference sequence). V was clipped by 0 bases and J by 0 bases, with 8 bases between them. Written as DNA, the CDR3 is TGTGCCAGCAGCTTAGCGGGGCAGATGAACACTGAAGCTTTCTTT. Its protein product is CASSLAGQMNTEAFF.

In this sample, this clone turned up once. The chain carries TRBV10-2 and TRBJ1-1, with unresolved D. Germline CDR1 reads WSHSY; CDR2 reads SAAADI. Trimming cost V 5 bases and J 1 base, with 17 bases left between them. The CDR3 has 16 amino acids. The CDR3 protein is CASSLGWVRANTEAFF. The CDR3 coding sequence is TGCGCCAGCAGTCTCGGGTGGGTGAGGGCGAACACTGAAGCTTTCTTT.

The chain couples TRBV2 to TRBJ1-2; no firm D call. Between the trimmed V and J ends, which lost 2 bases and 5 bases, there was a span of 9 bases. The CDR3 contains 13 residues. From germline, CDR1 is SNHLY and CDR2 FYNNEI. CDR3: CASSENIVYGYTF. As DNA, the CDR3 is TGTGCCAGCAGTGAAAATATTGTTTATGGCTACACCTTC.

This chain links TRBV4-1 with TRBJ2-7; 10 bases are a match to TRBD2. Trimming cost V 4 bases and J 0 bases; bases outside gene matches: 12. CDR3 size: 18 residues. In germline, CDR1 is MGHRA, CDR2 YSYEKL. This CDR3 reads CASSLHTLAGASSYEQYF. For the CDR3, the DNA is TGCGCCAGCAGCCTACATACCCTAGCGGGAGCGAGCTCCTACGAGCAGTACTTC.

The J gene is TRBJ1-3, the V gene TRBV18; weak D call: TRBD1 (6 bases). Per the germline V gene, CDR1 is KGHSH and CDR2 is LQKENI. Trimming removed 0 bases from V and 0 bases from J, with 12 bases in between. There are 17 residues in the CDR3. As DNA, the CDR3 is TGTGCCAGCTCACCACCGGGGGCTCTAAGCTCTGGAAACACCATATATTTT. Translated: CASSPPGALSSGNTIYF.

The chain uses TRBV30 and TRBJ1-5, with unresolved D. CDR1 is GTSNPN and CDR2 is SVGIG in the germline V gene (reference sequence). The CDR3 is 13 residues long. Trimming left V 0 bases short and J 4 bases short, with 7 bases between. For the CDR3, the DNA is TGTGCCTGGAGTGTACATCAGAATCAGCCCCAGCATTTT. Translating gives CAWSVHQNQPQHF. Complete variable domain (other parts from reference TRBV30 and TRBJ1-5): SQTIHQWPATLVQPVGSPLSLECTVEGTSNPNLYWYRQAAGRGLQLLFYSVGIGQISSEVPQNLSASRPQDRQFILSSKKLLLSDSGFYLCAWSVHQNQPQHFGDGTRLSIL.

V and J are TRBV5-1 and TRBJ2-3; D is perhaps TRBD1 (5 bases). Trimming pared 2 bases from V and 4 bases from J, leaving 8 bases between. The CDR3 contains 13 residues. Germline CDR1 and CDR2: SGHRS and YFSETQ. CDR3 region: CASSFLGPDTQYF. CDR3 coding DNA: TGCGCCAGCAGCTTTCTGGGGCCAGATACGCAGTATTTT.

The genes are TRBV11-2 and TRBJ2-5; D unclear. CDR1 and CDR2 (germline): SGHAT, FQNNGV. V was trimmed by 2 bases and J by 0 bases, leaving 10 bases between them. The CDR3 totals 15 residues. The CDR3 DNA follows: TGTGCCAGCAGCTTATCATTGGAGTACCAAGAGACCCAGTACTTC. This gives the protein CASSLSLEYQETQYF.

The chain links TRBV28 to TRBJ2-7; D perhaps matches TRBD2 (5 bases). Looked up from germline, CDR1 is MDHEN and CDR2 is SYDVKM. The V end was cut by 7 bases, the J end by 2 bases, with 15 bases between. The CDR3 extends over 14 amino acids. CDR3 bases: TGTGCCAGCACCGCATCGGACGGGACCTACGAGCAGTACTTC. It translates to CASTASDGTYEQYF.

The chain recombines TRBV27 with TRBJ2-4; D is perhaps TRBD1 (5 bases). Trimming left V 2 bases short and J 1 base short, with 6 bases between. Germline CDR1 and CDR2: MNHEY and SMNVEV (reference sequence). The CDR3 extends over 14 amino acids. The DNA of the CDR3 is TGTGCCAGCAGTTTAGGGGCGGCCAAAAACATTCAGTACTTC. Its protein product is CASSLGAAKNIQYF.

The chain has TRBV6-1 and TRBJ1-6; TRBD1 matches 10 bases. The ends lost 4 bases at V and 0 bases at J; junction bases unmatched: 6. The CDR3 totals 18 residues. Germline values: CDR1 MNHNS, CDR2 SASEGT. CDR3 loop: CASSAGTGDSSYNSPLHF. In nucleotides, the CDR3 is TGTGCCAGCAGTGCCGGGACAGGGGATAGCTCCTATAATTCACCCCTCCACTTT.

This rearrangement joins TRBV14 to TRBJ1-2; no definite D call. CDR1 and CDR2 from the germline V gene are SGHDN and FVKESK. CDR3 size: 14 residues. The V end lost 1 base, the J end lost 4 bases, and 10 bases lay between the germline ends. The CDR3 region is CASSQVGETYGYTF. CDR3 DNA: TGTGCCAGCAGCCAAGTGGGAGAGACCTATGGCTACACCTTC.

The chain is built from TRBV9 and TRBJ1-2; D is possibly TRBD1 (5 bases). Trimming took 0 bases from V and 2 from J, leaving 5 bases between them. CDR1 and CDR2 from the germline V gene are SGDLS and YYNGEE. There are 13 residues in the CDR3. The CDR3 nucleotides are TGTGCCAGCAGCGTAGCAGGGAACTATGGCTACACCTTC. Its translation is CASSVAGNYGYTF. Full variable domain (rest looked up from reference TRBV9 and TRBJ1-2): DSGVTQTPKHLITATGQRVTLRCSPRSGDLSVYWYQQSLDQGLQFLIQYYNGEERAKGNILERFSAQQFPDLHSELNLSSLELGDSALYFCASSVAGNYGYTFGSGTRLTVV.

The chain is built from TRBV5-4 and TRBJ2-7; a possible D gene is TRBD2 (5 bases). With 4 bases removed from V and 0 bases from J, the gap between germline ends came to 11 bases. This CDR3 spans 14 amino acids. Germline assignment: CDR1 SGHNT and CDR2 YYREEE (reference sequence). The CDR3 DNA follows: TGTGCCAGCAGCCCGACAACTAGCTCCTACGAGCAGTACTTC. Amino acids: CASSPTTSSYEQYF.

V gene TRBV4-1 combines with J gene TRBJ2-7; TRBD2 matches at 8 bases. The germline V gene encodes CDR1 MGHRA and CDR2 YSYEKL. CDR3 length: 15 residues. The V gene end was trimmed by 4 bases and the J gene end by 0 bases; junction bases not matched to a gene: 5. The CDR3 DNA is TGCGCCAGCAGCCGGAGCGGGGGCGCCTCCTACGAGCAGTACTTC. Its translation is CASSRSGGASYEQYF.

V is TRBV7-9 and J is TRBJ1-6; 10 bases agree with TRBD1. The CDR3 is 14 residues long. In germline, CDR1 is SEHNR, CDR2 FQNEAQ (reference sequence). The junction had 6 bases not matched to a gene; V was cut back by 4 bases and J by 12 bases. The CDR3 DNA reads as TGTGCCAGCAGCTCGGGACAGGGGCAGAAACCCCTCCACTTT. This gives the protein CASSSGQGQKPLHF.

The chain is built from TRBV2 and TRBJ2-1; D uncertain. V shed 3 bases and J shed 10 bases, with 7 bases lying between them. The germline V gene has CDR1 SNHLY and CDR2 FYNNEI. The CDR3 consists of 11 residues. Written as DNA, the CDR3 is TGTGCCAGCAGTGATCTGCGCGAGCAGTTCTTC. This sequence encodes CASSDLREQFF.

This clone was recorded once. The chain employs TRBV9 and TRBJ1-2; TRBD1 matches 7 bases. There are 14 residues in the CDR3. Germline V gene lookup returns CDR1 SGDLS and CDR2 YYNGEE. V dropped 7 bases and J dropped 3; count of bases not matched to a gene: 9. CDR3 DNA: TGTGCCAGCTCAGACGACAGGGAATACTATGGCTACACCTTC. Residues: CASSDDREYYGYTF.

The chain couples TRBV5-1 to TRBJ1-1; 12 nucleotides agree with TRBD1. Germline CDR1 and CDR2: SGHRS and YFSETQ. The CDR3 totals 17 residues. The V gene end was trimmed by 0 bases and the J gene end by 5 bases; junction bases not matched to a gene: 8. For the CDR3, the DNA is TGCGCCAGCAGCTTGGGGGACAGGGGGCTTTTATGGACTGAAGCTTTCTTT. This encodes CASSLGDRGLLWTEAFF.

CDR3 sequence reads: CASSQSTMNEQFF. The CDR3 region has the DNA TGTGCCAGCAGCCAATCCACAATGAATGAGCAGTTCTTC. The chain carries TRBV16 and TRBJ2-1; D gene unclear. In germline, CDR1 is KGHSY, CDR2 FQNENV. V shed 0 bases and J shed 7 bases, with 7 bases lying between them. The CDR3 runs to 13 residues.